This paragraph covers one T cell receptor (beta chain) sequence. Sequenced by immunoSEQ multiplex PCR; TCRdb stores in-frame clones only, minus some. The sample has approximately 250,000 clones; more than 80% are singletons. V lost 1 base, J lost 4 bases, and 5 bases stayed unmatched. CDR1 and CDR2 from the germline V gene are SGHVS and FNYEAQ. This CDR3 has 16 amino acids. These data belong to a study of blood T cell repertoires in COVID-19. Study context: T cells, B-cell-depleted T cells, or PBMCs provided the cDNA or gDNA that served as material.

In assigning cohorts, the study relied on participant-reported clinical history. This TCR was recovered from a woman in her thirties with acute COVID-19. The chain employs TRBV7-6 and TRBJ2-3, with 10 positions matching TRBD1. Sequencing was carried out using PBMCs or T cells enriched from blood (not recorded which). In DNA form, the CDR3 reads TGTGCCAGCAGCTTAGAGACGACAGGGGGCTCAGATACGCAGTATTTT. Protein: CASSLETTGGSDTQYF.